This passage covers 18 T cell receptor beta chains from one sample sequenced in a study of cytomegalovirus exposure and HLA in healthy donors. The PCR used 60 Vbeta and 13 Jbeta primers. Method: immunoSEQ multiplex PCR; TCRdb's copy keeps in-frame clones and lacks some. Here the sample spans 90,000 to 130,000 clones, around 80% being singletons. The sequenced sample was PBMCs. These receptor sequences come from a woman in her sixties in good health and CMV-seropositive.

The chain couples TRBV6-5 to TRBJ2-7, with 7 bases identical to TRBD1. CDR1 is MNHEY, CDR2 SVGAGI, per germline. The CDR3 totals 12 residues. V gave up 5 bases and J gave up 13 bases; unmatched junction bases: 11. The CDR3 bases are TGTGCCAGCAGTGAAGGGGGACAGATAATATACTTC. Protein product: CASSEGGQIIYF.

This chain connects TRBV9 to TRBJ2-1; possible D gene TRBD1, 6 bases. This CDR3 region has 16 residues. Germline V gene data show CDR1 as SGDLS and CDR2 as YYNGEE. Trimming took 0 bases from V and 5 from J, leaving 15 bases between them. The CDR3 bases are TGTGCCAGCAGCGTAGTCCAACGAGGGGGAGACAATGAGCAGTTCTTC. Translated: CASSVVQRGGDNEQFF.

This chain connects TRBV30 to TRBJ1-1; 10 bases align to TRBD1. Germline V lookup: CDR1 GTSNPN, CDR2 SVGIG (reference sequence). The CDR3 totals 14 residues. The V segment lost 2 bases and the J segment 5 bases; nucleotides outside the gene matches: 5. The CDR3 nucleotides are TGTGCCTGGAGTCGTGGACAGGGGGAGACTGAAGCTTTCTTT. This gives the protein CAWSRGQGETEAFF. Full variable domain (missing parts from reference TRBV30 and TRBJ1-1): SQTIHQWPATLVQPVGSPLSLECTVEGTSNPNLYWYRQAAGRGLQLLFYSVGIGQISSEVPQNLSASRPQDRQFILSSKKLLLSDSGFYLCAWSRGQGETEAFFGQGTRLTVV.

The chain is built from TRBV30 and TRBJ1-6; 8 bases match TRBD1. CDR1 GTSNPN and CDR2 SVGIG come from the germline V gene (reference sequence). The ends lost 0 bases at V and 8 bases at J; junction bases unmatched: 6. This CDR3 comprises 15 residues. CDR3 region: CAWSVLRTGHSPLHF. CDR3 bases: TGTGCCTGGAGTGTACTGAGGACAGGGCATTCACCCCTCCACTTT.

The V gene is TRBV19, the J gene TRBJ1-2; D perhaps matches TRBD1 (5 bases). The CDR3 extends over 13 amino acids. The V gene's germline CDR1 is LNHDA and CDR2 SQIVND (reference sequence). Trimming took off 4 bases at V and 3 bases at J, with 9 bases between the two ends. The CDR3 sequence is CASSTDSYYGYTF. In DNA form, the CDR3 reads TGTGCCAGTAGTACCGACAGCTACTATGGCTACACCTTC.

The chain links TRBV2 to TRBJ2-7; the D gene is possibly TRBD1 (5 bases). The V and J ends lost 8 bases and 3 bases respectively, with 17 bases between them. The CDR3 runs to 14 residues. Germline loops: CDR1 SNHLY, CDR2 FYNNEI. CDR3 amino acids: CASLRPGSGYEQYF. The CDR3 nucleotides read TGTGCCAGCCTCCGGCCAGGGTCGGGCTACGAGCAGTACTTC.

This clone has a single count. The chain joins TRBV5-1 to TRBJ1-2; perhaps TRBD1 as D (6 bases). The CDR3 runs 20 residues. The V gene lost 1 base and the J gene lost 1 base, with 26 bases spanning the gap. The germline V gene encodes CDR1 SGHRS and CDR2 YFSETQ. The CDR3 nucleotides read TGCGCCAGCAGCTTGACAGGGCGCCCTTCTCCGAATCAAAATAACTATGGCTACACCTTC. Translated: CASSLTGRPSPNQNNYGYTF.

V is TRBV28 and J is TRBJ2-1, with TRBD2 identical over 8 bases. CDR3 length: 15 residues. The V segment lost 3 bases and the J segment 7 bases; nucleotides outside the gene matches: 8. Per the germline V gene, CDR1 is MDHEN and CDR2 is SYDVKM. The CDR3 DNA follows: TGTGCCAGCAGTTTGGACGGCGGGAGGAGGAATGAGCAGTTCTTC. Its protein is CASSLDGGRRNEQFF. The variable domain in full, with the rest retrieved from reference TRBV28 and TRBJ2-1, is DVKVTQSSRYLVKRTGEKVFLECVQDMDHENMFWYRQDPGLGLRLIYFSYDVKMKEKGDIPEGYSVSREKKERFSLILESASTNQTSMYLCASSLDGGRRNEQFFGPGTRLTVL.

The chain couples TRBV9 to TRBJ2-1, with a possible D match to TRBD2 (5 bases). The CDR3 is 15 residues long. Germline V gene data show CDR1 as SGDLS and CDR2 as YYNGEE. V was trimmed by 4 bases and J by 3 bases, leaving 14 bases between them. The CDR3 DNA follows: TGTGCCAGCAGCCTCGAGGGCAGCTACTACAATGAGCAGTTCTTC. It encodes CASSLEGSYYNEQFF.

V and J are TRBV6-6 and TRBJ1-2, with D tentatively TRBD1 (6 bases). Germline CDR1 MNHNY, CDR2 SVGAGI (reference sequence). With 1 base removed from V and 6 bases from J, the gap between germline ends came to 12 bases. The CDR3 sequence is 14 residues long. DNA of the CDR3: TGTGCCAGCAGTTACTTACAGGGATTTGATGGCTACACCTTC. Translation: CASSYLQGFDGYTF.

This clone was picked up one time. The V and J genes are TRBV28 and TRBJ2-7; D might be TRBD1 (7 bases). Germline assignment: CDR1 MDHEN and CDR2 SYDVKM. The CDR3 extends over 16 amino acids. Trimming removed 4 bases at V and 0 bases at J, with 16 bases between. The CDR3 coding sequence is TGTGCCAGCAGTTACAGGGGACTGTTAAGCTCCTACGAGCAGTACTTC. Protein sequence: CASSYRGLLSSYEQYF.

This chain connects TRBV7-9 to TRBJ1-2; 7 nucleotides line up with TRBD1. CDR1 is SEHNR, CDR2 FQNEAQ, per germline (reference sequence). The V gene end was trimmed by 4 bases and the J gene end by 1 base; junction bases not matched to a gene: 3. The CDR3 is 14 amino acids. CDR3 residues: CASSSGQFNYGYTF. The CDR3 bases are TGTGCCAGCAGCTCGGGACAGTTTAACTATGGCTACACCTTC.

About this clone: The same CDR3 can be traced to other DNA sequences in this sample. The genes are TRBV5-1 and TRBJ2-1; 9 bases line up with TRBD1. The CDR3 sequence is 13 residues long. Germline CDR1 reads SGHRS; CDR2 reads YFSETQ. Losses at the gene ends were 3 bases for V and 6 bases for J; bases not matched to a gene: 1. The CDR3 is CASSSGQGNEQFF. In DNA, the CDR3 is TGCGCCAGCAGCTCGGGACAGGGCAATGAGCAGTTCTTC.

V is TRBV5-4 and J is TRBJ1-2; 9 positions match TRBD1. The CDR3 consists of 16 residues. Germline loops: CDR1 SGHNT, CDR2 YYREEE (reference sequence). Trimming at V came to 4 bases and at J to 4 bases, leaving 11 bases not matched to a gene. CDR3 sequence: CASSVGRTGAIYGYTF. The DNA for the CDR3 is TGTGCCAGCAGCGTGGGTCGGACAGGGGCTATCTATGGCTACACCTTC.

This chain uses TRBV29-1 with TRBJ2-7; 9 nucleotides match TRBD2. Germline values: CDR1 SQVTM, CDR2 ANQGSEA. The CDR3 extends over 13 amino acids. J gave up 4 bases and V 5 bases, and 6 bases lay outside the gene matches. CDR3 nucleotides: TGCAGCGTTAGCCTAGCGGGGTTGTACGAGCAGTACTTC. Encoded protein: CSVSLAGLYEQYF.

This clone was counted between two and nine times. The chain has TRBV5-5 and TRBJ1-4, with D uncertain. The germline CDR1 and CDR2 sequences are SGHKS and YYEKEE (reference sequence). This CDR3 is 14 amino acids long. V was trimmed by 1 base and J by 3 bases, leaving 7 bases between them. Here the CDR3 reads CASSLSAANEKLFF. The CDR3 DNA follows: TGTGCCAGCAGCTTGTCTGCGGCTAATGAAAAACTGTTTTTT.

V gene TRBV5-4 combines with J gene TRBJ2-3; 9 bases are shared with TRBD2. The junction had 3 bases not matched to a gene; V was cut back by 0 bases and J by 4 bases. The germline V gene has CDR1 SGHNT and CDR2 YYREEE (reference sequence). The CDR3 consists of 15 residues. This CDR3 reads CASSLGGRVADTQYF. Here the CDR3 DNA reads TGTGCCAGCAGCTTGGGCGGGAGGGTAGCAGATACGCAGTATTTT.

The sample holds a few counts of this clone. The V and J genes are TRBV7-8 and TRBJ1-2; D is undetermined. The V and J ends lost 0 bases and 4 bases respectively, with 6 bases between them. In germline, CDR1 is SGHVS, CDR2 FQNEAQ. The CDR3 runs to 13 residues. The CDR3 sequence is CASSLALFYGYTF. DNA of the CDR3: TGTGCCAGCAGCTTAGCCCTGTTCTATGGCTACACCTTC.